This T cell receptor (beta chain) derives from a study of T cell responses to AZD1222 COVID-19 vaccine. The study, taken as a whole, reports: Every sample of the repertoires postdated the peak T cell response. Vaccine-associated CD4 TCRs spanned spike, dominant at 160-218 and 743-854. Spike-specific TCR breadth and depth went up after people got two AZD1222 doses. Baseline seropositives among AZD1222 recipients totaled only five to seven.

A note on this clone: The antigen remains undetermined.

Here immunoSEQ multiplex PCR was the method, and the copy in TCRdb shows in-frame clones only, minus some. The sample contains around 150,000 clones, around 95% of which appear only once. Sequencing was performed on peripheral blood, taken on day 0 of AZD1222 vaccination. The receptor's source is an adult in good health.

The CDR3 is CASSFRDSRNTIYF. CDR3 sequence (DNA): TGTGCCAGCAGTTTCCGGGACAGTCGAAACACCATATATTTT. The chain is built from TRBV6-5 and TRBJ1-3; TRBD1 aligns across 7 bases. The germline V gene encodes CDR1 MNHEY and CDR2 SVGAGI. The CDR3 length is 14 residues. V shed 4 bases and J 5 bases; nucleotides not matched to a gene: 5.